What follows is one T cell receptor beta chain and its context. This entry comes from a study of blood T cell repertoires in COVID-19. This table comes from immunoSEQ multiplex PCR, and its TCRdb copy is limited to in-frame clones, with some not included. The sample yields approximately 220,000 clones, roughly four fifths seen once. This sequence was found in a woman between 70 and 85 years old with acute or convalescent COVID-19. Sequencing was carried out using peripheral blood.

The CDR3 is CASSQSRGGYTF. For the CDR3, the DNA is TGTGCCAGCAGCCAAAGTCGGGGAGGCTACACCTTC. The genes are TRBV4-2 and TRBJ1-2; D is unclear. Germline V CDR1 and CDR2: LGHNA, YNFKEQ. The CDR3 runs to 12 residues. V was cut by 2 bases and J by 8 bases, with 9 bases left in between.